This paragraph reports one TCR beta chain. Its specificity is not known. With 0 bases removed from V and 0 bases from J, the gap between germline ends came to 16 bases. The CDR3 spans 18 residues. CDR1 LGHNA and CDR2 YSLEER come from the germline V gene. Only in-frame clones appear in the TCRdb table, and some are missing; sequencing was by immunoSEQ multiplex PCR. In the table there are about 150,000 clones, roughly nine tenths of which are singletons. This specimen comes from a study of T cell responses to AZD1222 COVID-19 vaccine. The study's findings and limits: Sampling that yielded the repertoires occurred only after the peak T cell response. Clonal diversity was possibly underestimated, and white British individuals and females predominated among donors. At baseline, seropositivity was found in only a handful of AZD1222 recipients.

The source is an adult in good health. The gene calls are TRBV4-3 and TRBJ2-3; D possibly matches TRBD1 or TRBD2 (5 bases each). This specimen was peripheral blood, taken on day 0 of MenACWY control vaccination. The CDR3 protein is CASSQDWGLADSTDTQYF. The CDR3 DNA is TGCGCCAGCAGCCAAGATTGGGGCCTAGCAGACAGCACAGATACGCAGTATTTT.